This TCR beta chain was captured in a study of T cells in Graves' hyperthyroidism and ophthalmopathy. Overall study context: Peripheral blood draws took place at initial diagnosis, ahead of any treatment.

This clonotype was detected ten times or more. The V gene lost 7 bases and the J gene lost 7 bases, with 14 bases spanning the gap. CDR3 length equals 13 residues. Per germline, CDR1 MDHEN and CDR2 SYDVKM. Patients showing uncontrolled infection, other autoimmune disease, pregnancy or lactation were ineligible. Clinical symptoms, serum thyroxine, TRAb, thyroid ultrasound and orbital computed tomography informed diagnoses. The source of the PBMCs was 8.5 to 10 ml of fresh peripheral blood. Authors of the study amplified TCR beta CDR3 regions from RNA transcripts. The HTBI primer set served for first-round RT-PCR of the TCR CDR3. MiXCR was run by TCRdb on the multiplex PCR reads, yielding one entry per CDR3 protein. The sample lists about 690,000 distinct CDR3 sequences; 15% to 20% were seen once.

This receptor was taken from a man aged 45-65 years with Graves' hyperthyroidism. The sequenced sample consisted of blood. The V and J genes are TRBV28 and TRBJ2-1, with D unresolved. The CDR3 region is CASTTDVGNEQFF. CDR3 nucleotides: TGTGCCAGCACTACGGATGTTGGGAATGAGCAGTTCTTC.